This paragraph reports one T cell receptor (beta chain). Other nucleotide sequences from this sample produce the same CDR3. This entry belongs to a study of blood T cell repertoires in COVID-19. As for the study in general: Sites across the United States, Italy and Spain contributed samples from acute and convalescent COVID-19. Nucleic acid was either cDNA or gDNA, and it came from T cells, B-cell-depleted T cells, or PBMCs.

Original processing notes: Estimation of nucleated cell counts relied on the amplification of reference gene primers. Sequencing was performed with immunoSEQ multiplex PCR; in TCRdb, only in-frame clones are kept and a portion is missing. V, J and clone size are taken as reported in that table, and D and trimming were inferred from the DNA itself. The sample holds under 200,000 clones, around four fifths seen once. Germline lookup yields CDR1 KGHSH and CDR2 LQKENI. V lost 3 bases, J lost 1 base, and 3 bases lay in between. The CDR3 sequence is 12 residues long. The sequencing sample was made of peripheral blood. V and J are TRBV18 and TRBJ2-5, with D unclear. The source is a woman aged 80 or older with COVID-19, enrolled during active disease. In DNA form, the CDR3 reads TGTGCCAGCTCACCGGCCCAAGAGACCCAGTACTTC. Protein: CASSPAQETQYF.